The 25 T cell receptor beta chains below come from one sample, sequenced in a study of response to subunit inactivated influenza vaccine. TCRdb reanalysed the RT-PCR reads using MiXCR and keeps one entry per CDR3 protein. The top ten hold less than 4% of the sample, which has 500,000 or so distinct CDR3 sequences, about 15% seen once. The sequences come from CD4+ T cells sorted from PBMCs, collected 23 to 25 months after vaccination. The receptors were gathered from a man between 50 and 75 years old who received an inactivated influenza vaccine.

This clonotype was observed a handful of times. The chain links TRBV18 to TRBJ1-1, with 7 nucleotides matching TRBD1. This CDR3 has 15 residues. The germline CDR1 and CDR2 sequences are KGHSH and LQKENI. The ends lost 3 bases at V and 4 bases at J; junction bases unmatched: 8. In nucleotides, the CDR3 is TGTGCCAGCTCACCTTCCCTGACAGGGTCCACTGAAGCTTTCTTT. Protein sequence: CASSPSLTGSTEAFF.

This clonotype came up a few times. J is TRBJ2-2 and V is TRBV19; D remains unclear. Germline assignment: CDR1 LNHDA and CDR2 SQIVND (reference sequence). This CDR3 comprises 13 residues. V gave up 5 bases and J gave up 5 bases, with 9 bases separating them. CDR3 protein: CASSSTTTGELFF. The CDR3 bases are TGTGCCAGTAGTTCGACCACTACCGGGGAGCTGTTTTTT. The entire variable domain, with the rest obtained from reference TRBV19 and TRBJ2-2, is as follows: DGGITQSPKYLFRKEGQNVTLSCEQNLNHDAMYWYRQDPGQGLRLIYYSQIVNDFQKGDIAEGYSVSREKKESFPLTVTSAQKNPTAFYLCASSSTTTGELFFGEGSRLTVL.

The table lists this clonotype with a few counts. This chain uses TRBV20-1 with TRBJ1-2; D is ambiguous. Germline V gene lookup returns CDR1 DFQATT and CDR2 SNEGSKA (reference sequence). The CDR3 is 10 amino acids. V lost 3 bases and J 10 bases, leaving 9 bases between the germline ends. Here the CDR3 reads CSASSPDYTF. The CDR3 DNA sequence: TGCAGTGCTAGCAGTCCGGACTACACCTTC.

In this sample, this clonotype turned up a few times. This chain joins TRBV29-1 and TRBJ1-1; maybe TRBD1 (5 bases). The germline CDR1 and CDR2 sequences are SQVTM and ANQGSEA. There are 13 residues in the CDR3. V was trimmed by 7 bases and J by 4 bases, leaving 16 bases between them. The CDR3 DNA is TGCAGCGCAACACAGGTTAGTTCCACTGAAGCTTTCTTT. Its protein product is CSATQVSSTEAFF. The complete variable domain, with remaining parts taken from reference TRBV29-1 and TRBJ1-1, reads SAVISQKPSRDICQRGTSLTIQCQVDSQVTMMFWYRQQPGQSLTLIATANQGSEATYESGFVIDKFPISRPNLTFSTLTVSNMSPEDSSIYLCSATQVSSTEAFFGQGTRLTVV.

The chain carries TRBV18 and TRBJ2-3; TRBD2 agrees at 9 bases. The CDR3 loop spans 16 amino acids. Trimming took 3 bases from V and 2 from J; bases not matched to a gene: 6. The V gene's germline CDR1 is KGHSH and CDR2 LQKENI. The CDR3: CASSPLTSGYTDTQYF. The CDR3 DNA reads as TGTGCCAGCTCACCTCTGACTAGCGGATACACAGATACGCAGTATTTT.

This chain connects TRBV7-2 to TRBJ1-1; 8 bases agree with TRBD1. The CDR3 runs to 12 residues. V lost 5 bases and J lost 8; bases outside the gene matches: 4. Per germline, CDR1 SGHTA and CDR2 FQGNSA. The CDR3 nucleotides are TGTGCCAGCAGCCCTAGGACAGGGGAAGCTTTCTTT. It yields the protein CASSPRTGEAFF.

This chain's CDR3 is CATSAGRGIFNEQFF. The CDR3 nucleotides read TGTGCCACCAGTGCTGGCCGAGGAATCTTCAATGAGCAGTTCTTC. The chain couples TRBV24-1 to TRBJ2-1, with D hard to call. This CDR3 is 15 amino acids long. Germline CDR1 reads KGHDR; CDR2 reads SFDVKD. V lost 5 bases, J lost 6 bases, and 16 bases lay in between.

Only a few counts were recorded for this clonotype. This chain joins TRBV5-1 and TRBJ1-2; D gene uncertain. Trimming shortened V by 0 bases and J by 5 bases, and 14 bases separated the two germline ends. The CDR3 extends over 15 amino acids. Germline assignment: CDR1 SGHRS and CDR2 YFSETQ. The CDR3 coding sequence is TGCGCCAGCAGCTTGGACCCTAACAGTTTTTATGGCTACACCTTC. It is translated as CASSLDPNSFYGYTF.

This clonotype was recorded a few times. This chain uses TRBV10-3 with TRBJ2-1, with 11 bases matching TRBD2. CDR1 is ENHRY and CDR2 is SYGVKD in the germline V gene. The CDR3 totals 17 residues. Unmatched junction bases numbered 11, after V lost 4 bases and J lost 6 bases. In DNA, the CDR3 is TGTGCCATCAGTGGAAGGGCGGGTAGCGGGGGGGCCAATGAGCAGTTCTTC. Encoded protein: CAISGRAGSGGANEQFF.

The chain carries TRBV7-6 and TRBJ2-3; D remains ambiguous. V was trimmed by 1 base and J by 1 base, leaving 9 bases between them. Germline V gene sequence: CDR1 SGHVS, CDR2 FNYEAQ. The CDR3 covers 15 residues. The CDR3 region is CASSLVVAGTDTQYF. In DNA form, the CDR3 reads TGTGCCAGCAGCTTAGTAGTGGCGGGCACAGATACGCAGTATTTT.

The chain joins TRBV7-2 to TRBJ2-5; 7 bases are a match to TRBD1. The V and J ends lost 4 bases and 6 bases, in that order; junction bases with no gene match: 8. Germline V gives CDR1 SGHTA, CDR2 FQGNSA. The CDR3 spans 14 residues. CDR3 loop: CASSSVQGPQTQYF. The CDR3 bases are TGTGCCAGCAGCTCGGTACAGGGGCCGCAGACCCAGTACTTC.

This clonotype was seen only a few times. V and J are TRBV19 and TRBJ1-5; perhaps TRBD1 as D (6 bases). Looked up from germline, CDR1 is LNHDA and CDR2 is SQIVND (reference sequence). The CDR3 totals 15 residues. V shed 3 bases and J shed 2 bases, with 11 bases lying between them. The CDR3 is CASSIGRGGNQPQHF. As DNA, the CDR3 is TGTGCCAGTAGTATTGGCAGGGGTGGCAATCAGCCCCAGCATTTT. Complete variable domain (other parts from reference TRBV19 and TRBJ1-5): DGGITQSPKYLFRKEGQNVTLSCEQNLNHDAMYWYRQDPGQGLRLIYYSQIVNDFQKGDIAEGYSVSREKKESFPLTVTSAQKNPTAFYLCASSIGRGGNQPQHFGDGTRLSIL.

This clonotype was seen at least ten times. The junction departs from germline at one end; a sequencing error may be responsible. This chain links TRBV20-1 with TRBJ2-7; D unclear. From germline, CDR1 is DFQATT and CDR2 SNEGSKA (reference sequence). The CDR3 is 11 amino acids. The DNA of the CDR3 is TGCAGTGCCTTAGGTCAGTCTGCAGTAGGCTTC. This sequence encodes CSALGQSAVGF.

This rearrangement joins TRBV5-1 to TRBJ2-7; 9 positions agree with TRBD1. There are 15 residues in the CDR3. Germline V gene data show CDR1 as SGHRS and CDR2 as YFSETQ. Losses at the gene ends were 4 bases for V and 2 bases for J; bases not matched to a gene: 7. Written as DNA, the CDR3 is TGCGCCAGCAGCAACCCGGGACAGGGTACCTACGAGCAGTACTTC. This sequence encodes CASSNPGQGTYEQYF. Full variable domain (missing parts from reference TRBV5-1 and TRBJ2-7): KAGVTQTPRYLIKTRGQQVTLSCSPISGHRSVSWYQQTPGQGLQFLFEYFSETQRNKGNFPGRFSGRQFSNSRSEMNVSTLELGDSALYLCASSNPGQGTYEQYFGPGTRLTVT.

This clonotype was counted many times. The chain recombines TRBV5-1 with TRBJ2-3; D gene ambiguous. The CDR3 loop spans 16 amino acids. Between the trimmed V and J ends, which lost 1 base and 0 bases, there was a span of 12 bases. Germline values: CDR1 SGHRS, CDR2 YFSETQ. This chain's CDR3 is CASSLSPSLSTDTQYF. The CDR3 coding sequence is TGCGCCAGCAGCTTGTCTCCGAGTTTGAGCACAGATACGCAGTATTTT.

This clonotype was picked up a small number of times. This chain joins TRBV29-1 and TRBJ2-1; 7 bases are a match to TRBD1. The CDR3 extends over 12 amino acids. V shed 4 bases and J 9 bases; nucleotides not matched to a gene: 6. Germline V CDR1 and CDR2: SQVTM, ANQGSEA. The CDR3 DNA reads TGCAGCGTTGGAAAGGGGGCAGTTGAGCAGTTCTTC. Its translation: CSVGKGAVEQFF.

This clonotype was picked up many times. This chain uses TRBV6-1 with TRBJ2-5, with D tentatively TRBD1 (6 bases). Germline loops: CDR1 MNHNS, CDR2 SASEGT. V shed 9 bases and J shed 0 bases, with 8 bases lying between them. This CDR3 has 12 amino acids. The CDR3 DNA sequence: TGTGCCAGTGGGGGCTACCAAGAGACCCAGTACTTC. Translation: CASGGYQETQYF.

This clonotype has a handful of counts. The V call is TRBV7-9, the J call TRBJ2-2; D is possibly TRBD1 or TRBD2 (5 bases each). In germline, CDR1 is SEHNR, CDR2 FQNEAQ (reference sequence). The length of the CDR3 is 15 residues. The V gene lost 2 bases and the J gene lost 4 bases, with 11 bases spanning the gap. The DNA of the CDR3 is TGTGCCAGCAGCTTAAGCAGGGACCCCACCGGGGAGCTGTTTTTT. Residues: CASSLSRDPTGELFF. The full variable domain, completed using reference TRBV7-9 and TRBJ2-2, is DTGVSQNPRHKITKRGQNVTFRCDPISEHNRLYWYRQTLGQGPEFLTYFQNEAQLEKSRLLSDRFSAERPKGSFSTLEIQRTEQGDSAMYLCASSLSRDPTGELFFGEGSRLTVL.

The rearrangement uses TRBV7-2 and TRBJ2-2; D remains ambiguous. The CDR3 contains 16 residues. Germline V gene sequence: CDR1 SGHTA, CDR2 FQGNSA. The V end lost 5 bases, the J end lost 2 bases, and 15 bases lay between the germline ends. In DNA, the CDR3 is TGTGCCAGCAGCCCTCACGCACTGGTAAACACCGGGGAGCTGTTTTTT. Translating it yields CASSPHALVNTGELFF. Based on the CDR3 plus reference TRBV7-2 and TRBJ2-2, the full variable domain is GAGVSQSPSNKVTEKGKDVELRCDPISGHTALYWYRQSLGQGLEFLIYFQGNSAPDKSGLPSDRFSAERTGGSVSTLTIQRTQQEDSAVYLCASSPHALVNTGELFFGEGSRLTVL.

At least ten counts were recorded for this clonotype. This chain connects TRBV4-3 to TRBJ1-4; 8 nucleotides align to TRBD1. Germline CDR1 and CDR2: LGHNA and YSLEER. The CDR3 has 17 residues. V was pared by 2 bases and J by 3 bases, with 8 bases of the junction left unmatched. Here the CDR3 DNA reads TGCGCCAGCAGCCAATCCTCAGGACAGGGCCCTAATGAAAAACTGTTTTTT. Encoded protein: CASSQSSGQGPNEKLFF.

The V call is TRBV7-2, the J call TRBJ2-2; D call uncertain. V was pared by 5 bases and J by 6 bases, with 13 bases between. CDR3 size: 14 residues. Germline V CDR1 and CDR2: SGHTA, FQGNSA. Here the CDR3 reads CASSLQMFPGELFF. The CDR3 DNA reads TGTGCCAGCAGCCTGCAGATGTTCCCCGGGGAGCTGTTTTTT.

This chain joins TRBV11-2 and TRBJ2-4; D is possibly TRBD1 (5 bases). Between the trimmed V and J ends, which lost 5 bases and 6 bases, there was a span of 14 bases. The germline V gene encodes CDR1 SGHAT and CDR2 FQNNGV. This CDR3 has 14 amino acids. The CDR3 here is CASSPPRVRNIQYF. For the CDR3, the DNA is TGTGCCAGCAGCCCTCCCAGGGTGAGAAACATTCAGTACTTC. The whole variable domain, filled in from reference TRBV11-2 and TRBJ2-4, reads EAGVAQSPRYKIIEKRQSVAFWCNPISGHATLYWYQQILGQGPKLLIQFQNNGVVDDSQLPKDRFSAERLKGVDSTLKIQPAKLEDSAVYLCASSPPRVRNIQYFGAGTRLSVL.

The J gene is TRBJ2-1, the V gene TRBV20-1; TRBD2 aligns across 10 bases. From germline, CDR1 is DFQATT and CDR2 SNEGSKA (reference sequence). J lost 6 bases, V lost 0 bases, and 5 bases had no gene match. The CDR3 is made up of 15 amino acids. CDR3 nucleotide sequence: TGCAGTGCTAGAGATCCCCAGCGGGGGGGCAATGAGCAGTTCTTC. Translating it yields CSARDPQRGGNEQFF.

The gene calls are TRBV7-2 and TRBJ2-7; 9 bases line up with TRBD2. CDR3 length equals 15 residues. V dropped 3 bases and J dropped 4; count of bases not matched to a gene: 7. Germline values: CDR1 SGHTA, CDR2 FQGNSA. CDR3 sequence reads: CASSFSLAGTYEQYF. DNA of the CDR3: TGTGCCAGCAGCTTTAGCCTAGCGGGAACATACGAGCAGTACTTC.

Note on this clonotype: The conserved final phenylalanine or tryptophan is absent from the CDR3, which likely points to a read error. The chain has TRBV24-1 and TRBJ2-7; 7 bases are a match to TRBD1. The CDR3 has 15 residues. CDR1 is KGHDR, CDR2 SFDVKD, per germline. Trimming cost V 3 bases and J 2 bases; bases outside gene matches: 6. The chain's CDR3 is CATSDHGTDAYEQYI. The CDR3 nucleotides read TGTGCCACCAGTGATCACGGGACAGACGCCTACGAGCAGTACATC.